Listed below are T cell receptor beta chains from one sample, sequenced in a study of blood T cell repertoires in COVID-19. Clones were sequenced by immunoSEQ multiplex PCR, and TCRdb holds only the in-frame ones, with some missing. The sample records under 200,000 clones, about 85% being singletons. The sample consisted of PBMCs or T cells enriched from blood (not recorded which). Receptor source: a woman between 40 and 50 years old with acute COVID-19. The CDR3 runs from the conserved cysteine through the conserved F or W. Fields, in order: V gene, D gene, clone size, J gene, CDR3 protein, CDR3 DNA. The D gene is left open where the match is weak. Where a row states a size, it is once, few, many or the class of an expanded clone; other rows omit it.

>TRBV19|-|-|TRBJ1-2
CASSPTKGGGYTF
TGTGCCAGTAGTCCCACCAAGGGAGGGGGCTACACCTTC
>TRBV30|-|-|TRBJ1-2
CAWSSTTGGAGGYTF
TGTGCCTGGAGTAGCACCACGGGGGGGGCGGGTGGCTACACCTTC
>TRBV2|TRBD1|few|TRBJ1-6
CASSTGVNSPLHF
TGTGCCAGCAGTACAGGGGTAAATTCACCCCTCCACTTT
>TRBV6-5|-|-|TRBJ1-1
CASRMDIMNTEAFF
TGTGCCAGCAGGATGGACATCATGAACACTGAAGCTTTCTTT
>TRBV19|-|few|TRBJ2-2
CATRLPVGLANTGELFF
TGTGCCACCCGCCTTCCCGTGGGACTGGCGAACACCGGGGAGCTGTTTTTT
>TRBV19|TRBD1|-|TRBJ2-2
CASSSQGVVTGELFF
TGTGCCAGTAGTAGCCAGGGGGTGGTCACCGGGGAGCTGTTTTTT
>TRBV7-9|-|-|TRBJ2-3
CASSLARQLTDTQYF
TGTGCCAGCAGCTTAGCGCGGCAGCTCACAGATACGCAGTATTTT
>TRBV30|TRBD2|-|TRBJ2-7
CAWWGGYEQYF
TGTGCCTGGTGGGGGGGGTACGAGCAGTACTTC
>TRBV29-1|-|-|TRBJ2-7
CSVEGIGTWCEQYF
TGCAGCGTTGAAGGTATCGGGACTTGGTGCGAGCAGTACTTC
>TRBV19|TRBD2|-|TRBJ2-1
CASSASGAASGGFF
TGTGCCAGTAGTGCTAGCGGAGCGGCAAGCGGAGGGTTCTTC
>TRBV18|-|-|TRBJ1-1
CASSATENTEAFF
TGTGCCAGCTCAGCCACAGAAAACACTGAAGCTTTCTTT
>TRBV2|-|-|TRBJ1-5
CASSEAEQGLRPQHF
TGTGCCAGCAGTGAAGCAGAACAGGGTCTACGGCCCCAGCATTTT
>TRBV29-1|-|-|TRBJ1-2
CSVRPGHNYGYTF
TGCAGCGTTCGTCCGGGACACAACTATGGCTACACCTTC
>TRBV11-2|-|few|TRBJ1-6
CASSLQTINSPLHF
TGTGCCAGCAGCCTCCAGACAATTAATTCACCCCTCCACTTT
>TRBV9|-|-|TRBJ2-2
CASSVALVANTGELFF
TGTGCCAGCAGCGTAGCCCTTGTCGCGAACACCGGGGAGCTGTTTTTT
>TRBV10-3|TRBD1|-|TRBJ1-1
CAISDPGGMNTEAFF
TGTGCCATCAGTGACCCAGGGGGGATGAACACTGAAGCTTTCTTT
>TRBV6-5|TRBD1|few|TRBJ2-3
CASRTGGGTDTQYF
TGTGCCAGCAGGACAGGGGGCGGTACAGATACGCAGTATTTT
>TRBV18|TRBD2|-|TRBJ2-5
CASVGLVGETQYF
TGTGCCAGCGTGGGACTAGTAGGGGAGACCCAGTACTTC
>TRBV18|TRBD1|-|TRBJ2-2
CASSPDRVSTGELFF
TGTGCCAGCTCTCCCGACAGGGTGTCCACCGGGGAGCTGTTTTTT